The clone carrying this T cell receptor beta chain was picked up a small number of times. Its matching antigen is unknown. This sample was included in a study of human T cells and chemical hapten exposure. Points from the study as a whole: The number of TCRs over 1 in 1000 frequency stayed unchanged after DPC. Counts of expanded TCRs at PT1 were positively correlated with patch test score.

As for time point: patch test 3, about 24 weeks after DPC sensitization. Treatment noted: therapeutic diphenylcyclopropenone sensitization with weekly scalp DPC. Blood draws preceded each patch test application. CDR1 and CDR2 (germline): SGHRS, YFSETQ. The CDR3 consists of 14 residues. The V end lost 7 bases, the J end lost 4 bases, and 14 bases lay between the germline ends. As originally analysed: Counts of TCRs in each sample centred on a median of about 96,000 and extended from around 25,000 to 690,000. TCRdb reanalysed the RACE reads using MiXCR and keeps one entry per CDR3 protein. V and J calls and clone size were set by TCRdb, not the authors. The repertoire includes about 190,000 distinct CDR3 sequences, 20% to 25% of them detected once, and roughly 2.4% sits in the top ten.

This material consisted of whole blood, taken in connection with sensitization to the hapten diphenylcyclopropenone (DPC). The J gene is TRBJ1-4, the V gene TRBV5-1, with D hard to call. The source is a woman aged 40 to 49 with alopecia areata. Some clones in this sample may be carry-over from other donors' samples. The DNA for the CDR3 is TGCGCCAGCTCAACATCGGGGATTAATGAAAAACTGTTTTTT. Its protein is CASSTSGINEKLFF.